One and the same sample provided the 20 T cell receptor beta chains below, sequenced in a study of cytomegalovirus exposure and HLA in healthy donors. PCR primers comprised 60 Vbeta and 13 Jbeta primers. Profiled with immunoSEQ multiplex PCR; TCRdb holds only in-frame clones, not every one. The data show about 140,000 clones, 70% to 85% seen once. Sequencing input: PBMCs. All receptors derive from a man younger than 40 in good health and CMV-seropositive.

This rearrangement joins TRBV2 to TRBJ2-2; a weak D match, TRBD2 (5 bases). Per the germline V gene, CDR1 is SNHLY and CDR2 is FYNNEI. V was clipped by 7 bases and J by 6 bases, with 18 bases between them. The CDR3 contains 15 residues. DNA for the CDR3: TGTGCCAGCACCGGTGGACTGGGCACCGCCGGGGAGCTGTTTTTT. Encoded protein: CASTGGLGTAGELFF.

The chain joins TRBV6-1 to TRBJ2-2; TRBD2 matches 8 bases. V was clipped by 3 bases and J by 5 bases; unmatched bases: 8. Germline V CDR1 and CDR2: MNHNS, SASEGT. The CDR3 spans 16 residues. The CDR3, as DNA: TGTGCCAGCAGTGAGGCGGGGGGCGGCTTTACCGGGGAGCTGTTTTTT. It yields the protein CASSEAGGGFTGELFF.

The CDR3 coding sequence is TGTGCCAGCAGCGGGACAGATCCGGGAAATTCACCCCTCCACTTT. It yields the protein CASSGTDPGNSPLHF. The chain uses TRBV2 and TRBJ1-6; 7 bases line up with TRBD1. This CDR3 spans 15 amino acids. Germline CDR1 is SNHLY and CDR2 is FYNNEI. V was pared by 6 bases and J by 7 bases, with 9 bases of the junction left unmatched.

This clone has just a few counts. The chain has TRBV5-1 and TRBJ2-3; 7 bases are a match to TRBD1. This CDR3 has 15 amino acids. The V gene end was trimmed by 8 bases and the J gene end by 0 bases; junction bases not matched to a gene: 9. Germline CDR1 and CDR2: SGHRS and YFSETQ. The DNA of the CDR3 is TGCGCCAGTAAACGAGGGGGCCAAAGCACAGATACGCAGTATTTT. Translating it yields CASKRGGQSTDTQYF.

The rearrangement uses TRBV18 and TRBJ1-5, with D unresolved. CDR1 is KGHSH and CDR2 is LQKENI in the germline V gene. The CDR3 is 14 amino acids. V gave up 3 bases and J gave up 7 bases, with 13 bases separating them. This CDR3 reads CASSPFGGRQPQHF. The CDR3 DNA is TGTGCCAGCTCACCGTTCGGCGGGAGACAGCCCCAGCATTTT.

In the case of this clone: One junction end disagrees with the germline gene, perhaps due to a read error. This chain links TRBV14 with TRBJ2-7; 7 bases match TRBD2. Germline values: CDR1 SGHDN, CDR2 FVKESK. The length of the CDR3 is 11 residues. CDR3 protein: CASSQGGGVFF. The CDR3 bases are TGTGCCAGCAGCCAAGGGGGAGGGGTGTTCTTC.

This rearrangement joins TRBV6-1 to TRBJ1-5, with D uncertain. Per the germline V gene, CDR1 is MNHNS and CDR2 is SASEGT. This CDR3 contains 14 residues. Trimming removed 4 bases from V and 0 bases from J, with 7 bases in between. The CDR3 DNA is TGTGCCAGCAGTGGACTGCGTAGCAATCAGCCCCAGCATTTT. Its protein product is CASSGLRSNQPQHF.

As concerns this clone: Additional DNA sequences in this sample encode the identical CDR3. The chain carries TRBV2 and TRBJ2-7; TRBD1 agrees at 7 bases. CDR3 length: 15 residues. Unmatched junction bases numbered 13, after V lost 6 bases and J lost 5 bases. Germline V CDR1 and CDR2: SNHLY, FYNNEI. CDR3: CASSAQGLPGDEQYF. CDR3 nucleotides: TGTGCCAGCAGCGCACAGGGGCTTCCTGGTGACGAGCAGTACTTC.

CDR3: CTSSLGLFLGASDTQYF. In DNA form, the CDR3 reads TGCACCAGCAGCCTGGGACTGTTTTTAGGGGCCTCAGATACGCAGTATTTT. The gene calls are TRBV1 and TRBJ2-3; TRBD2, the D gene given by the table, was not confirmed from the DNA. TRBV1 is classified as a pseudogene. The CDR3 length is 17 residues.

The chain joins TRBV28 to TRBJ2-4; TRBD1 agrees at 7 bases. The CDR3 runs 18 residues. V dropped 4 bases and J dropped 3; count of bases not matched to a gene: 15. The germline CDR1 and CDR2 sequences are MDHEN and SYDVKM. CDR3 nucleotide sequence: TGTGCCAGCAGTTCCTCAGCTGCAGACAGGGAAGTCAAAAACATTCAGTACTTC. Protein sequence: CASSSSAADREVKNIQYF.

This sequence joins TRBV28 and TRBJ2-7, with 7 positions matching TRBD2. V trimming: 2 bases; J trimming: 2 bases; junction bases outside the gene matches: 9. The CDR3 sequence is 16 residues long. From germline, CDR1 is MDHEN and CDR2 SYDVKM. CDR3 in DNA: TGTGCCAGCAGTTTAGAGGCGGGGGTTTCCCCCTACGAGCAGTACTTC. The encoded protein is CASSLEAGVSPYEQYF.

The CDR3 DNA reads as TGTGCCAGCAGCCTCACTTCGGCAGCGGGAACTTACGAGCAGTACTTC. Translating it yields CASSLTSAAGTYEQYF. The chain employs TRBV13 and TRBJ2-7; 7 bases map to TRBD2. The length of the CDR3 is 16 residues. V lost 5 bases and J lost 4; bases outside the gene matches: 14. Germline V gene data show CDR1 as PRHDT and CDR2 as FYEKMQ (reference sequence).

This clone was recorded a few times. The CDR3 sequence is CAWSGGGKLFF. For the CDR3, the DNA is TGTGCCTGGAGTGGGGGCGGAAAACTGTTTTTT. The rearrangement uses TRBV30 and TRBJ1-4, with a weak D call TRBD1 (5 bases). Trimming stripped 1 base from V and 10 bases from J, with 7 bases between. CDR1 and CDR2 (germline): GTSNPN, SVGIG (reference sequence). The CDR3 is 11 amino acids.

The gene calls are TRBV4-1 and TRBJ2-2, with 7 bases lining up with TRBD2. The ends lost 1 base at V and 0 bases at J; junction bases unmatched: 8. Germline lookup yields CDR1 MGHRA and CDR2 YSYEKL. This CDR3 has 18 amino acids. CDR3 region: CASSQVQPGLPNTGELFF. The CDR3 nucleotides read TGCGCCAGCAGCCAAGTCCAGCCGGGACTACCGAACACCGGGGAGCTGTTTTTT.

The chain is built from TRBV19 and TRBJ1-3; no definite D call. The CDR3 length is 14 residues. V was clipped by 8 bases and J by 3 bases, with 14 bases between them. Germline V gene data show CDR1 as LNHDA and CDR2 as SQIVND (reference sequence). The CDR3: CASASEGFGNTIYF. The CDR3 bases are TGTGCCAGTGCATCAGAGGGTTTTGGAAACACCATATATTTT.

This chain links TRBV5-5 with TRBJ2-7; TRBD1 aligns across 12 bases. The length of the CDR3 is 14 residues. Germline CDR1 is SGHKS and CDR2 is YYEKEE (reference sequence). Trimming took 4 bases from V and 6 from J; bases not matched to a gene: 5. This chain's CDR3 is CASSHGTGGLEQYF. The CDR3 DNA sequence: TGTGCCAGCAGCCACGGGACAGGGGGCCTCGAGCAGTACTTC.

The chain links TRBV2 to TRBJ2-3; a possible D gene is TRBD1 (6 bases). This CDR3 is 15 amino acids long. V lost 5 bases to trimming and J lost 5 bases, with 17 bases between them. Per germline, CDR1 SNHLY and CDR2 FYNNEI. CDR3 sequence: CASSQGPPFGDTQYF. CDR3 bases: TGTGCCAGCAGTCAGGGGCCGCCATTCGGAGATACGCAGTATTTT. The full variable domain, rest sourced from reference TRBV2 and TRBJ2-3, is EPEVTQTPSHQVTQMGQEVILRCVPISNHLYFYWYRQILGQKVEFLVSFYNNEISEKSEIFDDQFSVERPDGSNFTLKIRSTKLEDSAMYFCASSQGPPFGDTQYFGPGTRLTVL.

V usage is TRBV7-9 and J usage is TRBJ2-1, with 9 bases fitting TRBD1. CDR3 length: 16 amino acids. V lost 0 bases, J lost 6 bases, and 6 bases stayed unmatched. Germline CDR1 SEHNR, CDR2 FQNEAQ (reference sequence). The CDR3 DNA is TGTGCCAGCAGCTTAGCATACGGGACAGGGCTCAATGAGCAGTTCTTC. Its protein is CASSLAYGTGLNEQFF.

The gene calls are TRBV6-5 and TRBJ1-1; D is ambiguous. Germline-derived CDR1 and CDR2 are MNHEY and SVGAGI. The CDR3 consists of 13 residues. V lost 5 bases and J lost 1, with 8 bases in between. In DNA form, the CDR3 reads TGTGCCAGCAGTCTACTCTGGAACACTGAAGCTTTCTTT. Translating it yields CASSLLWNTEAFF.

The rearrangement links TRBV5-6 to TRBJ2-1; D is ambiguous. The CDR3 covers 11 residues. Germline V gives CDR1 SGHDT, CDR2 YYEEEE. With 4 bases removed from V and 5 bases from J, the gap between germline ends came to 4 bases. The CDR3 here is CASSLNNEQFF. In DNA form, the CDR3 reads TGTGCCAGCAGCCTTAACAATGAGCAGTTCTTC.